This T cell receptor (beta chain) was found in a study of vaccination effects on CD4 cells after COVID-19. Findings of the study overall: Late in the post-vaccination period, infection-induced and vaccine-induced clones underwent marked clonal contraction. Mainly new vaccine-induced clones made up the post-vaccine spike-reactive clones in convalescents.

The V end lost 7 bases, the J end lost 3 bases, and 6 bases lay between the germline ends. This CDR3 is 11 amino acids long. Per germline, CDR1 MNHEY and CDR2 SMNVEV (reference sequence). Generated by immunoSEQ multiplex PCR, the TCRdb table keeps only in-frame clones and is missing some. The table shows nearly 45,000 clones, with around 66% occurring only once. Under the ViraFEST assay, PBMC were stimulated with viral peptide pools so that antigen-specific CD4+ T cells expanded. Sequencing was performed afterwards. It was after around 10 days of culture that CD4+ T cells were isolated. From March to December 2020, the person had a SARS-CoV-2 infection that was confirmed by PCR. Supplemented with around 9.6 IU/ml IL-2 and about 10 ug/ml peptides, 2 million to 2.5 million PBMC per well were kept in culture. It was on days 3 and 7 that half the medium was replaced with IL-2 medium. As regards this clone: Its antigen is still unknown.

This TCR was sampled from a human donor who had a prior SARS-CoV-2 infection. Material: CD4+ T cells from PBMCs cultured with a peptide pool, obtained before COVID-19 vaccination. The V and J genes are TRBV27 and TRBJ2-5, with D unresolved. DNA for the CDR3: TGTGCCAGCATCAGAGAAGAGACCCAGTACTTC. Its protein is CASIREETQYF.